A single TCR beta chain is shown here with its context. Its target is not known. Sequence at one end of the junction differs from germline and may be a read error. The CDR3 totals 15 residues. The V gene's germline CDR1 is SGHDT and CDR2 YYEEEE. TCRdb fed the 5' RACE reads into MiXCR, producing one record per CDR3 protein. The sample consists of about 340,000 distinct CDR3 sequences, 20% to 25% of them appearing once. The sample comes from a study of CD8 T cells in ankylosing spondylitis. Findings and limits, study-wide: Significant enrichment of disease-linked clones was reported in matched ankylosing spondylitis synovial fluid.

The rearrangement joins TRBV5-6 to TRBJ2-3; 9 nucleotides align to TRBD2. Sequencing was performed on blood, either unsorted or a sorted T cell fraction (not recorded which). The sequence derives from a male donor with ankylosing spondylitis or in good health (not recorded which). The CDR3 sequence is CAISPGTSIPDTQYF. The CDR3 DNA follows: TGTGCCATCAGCCCCGGGACTAGCATCCCGGATACGCAGTATTTT. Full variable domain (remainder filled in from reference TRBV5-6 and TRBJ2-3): DAGVTQSPTHLIKTRGQQVTLRCSPKSGHDTVSWYQQALGQGPQFIFQYYEEEERQRGNFPDRFSGHQFPNYSSELNVNALLLGDSALYLCAISPGTSIPDTQYFGPGTRLTVL.